This T cell receptor beta chain was captured in a study of CD8 T cells in Susac syndrome. The germline gives CDR1 MNHEY, CDR2 SMNVEV (reference sequence). The ends lost 3 bases at V and 0 bases at J; junction bases unmatched: 9. CDR3 length: 17 amino acids. About 0.5 to 1 ug RNA was reverse transcribed with random hexamers. TCRdb called the immunoSEQ multiplex PCR reads again in MiXCR, with one record for every CDR3 protein. The sample yields approximately 80,000 distinct CDR3 sequences, approximately 95% seen once. The sequence was obtained from a human donor with Susac syndrome. The chain is built from TRBV27 and TRBJ1-2, with 8 bases that match TRBD1. Sequencing was performed on CD8+ T cells from PBMCs. The CDR3 coding sequence is TGTGCCAGCAGTTTCCTTACCCAGGGGGCGGCTAACTATGGCTACACCTTC. Residues: CASSFLTQGAANYGYTF.